One and the same sample provided the 20 T cell receptor beta chains below, sequenced in a study of T cells after somatic rescue of genetic block. The table came from immunoSEQ multiplex PCR; TCRdb's copy has only in-frame clones and leaves some out. The sample lists tens of thousands of clones, over 80% occurring once. Source material: peripheral blood mononuclear cells (PBMCs). All receptors derive from a woman aged 18-35 years.

In this sample, this clone turned up once. This chain joins TRBV18 and TRBJ2-5; D is perhaps TRBD1 (6 bases). Germline-derived CDR1 and CDR2 are KGHSH and LQKENI. This CDR3 has 16 residues. The V and J ends lost 5 bases and 5 bases respectively, with 21 bases between them. CDR3 nucleotide sequence: TGTGCCAGCTCAACCGCTCGATCACAGGGAAGCGAGACCCAGTACTTC. It codes for CASSTARSQGSETQYF.

The chain has TRBV4-1 and TRBJ2-3; the D is unclear. Germline V gene lookup returns CDR1 MGHRA and CDR2 YSYEKL. Trimming stripped 0 bases from V and 5 bases from J, with 6 bases between. The CDR3 has 13 amino acids. CDR3 DNA sequence: TGCGCCAGCAGCCAAGATTGGGGAGATACGCAGTATTTT. This sequence encodes CASSQDWGDTQYF.

This clone was observed once. V and J are TRBV28 and TRBJ2-7; D is perhaps TRBD1 (5 bases). The V end was cut by 2 bases, the J end by 2 bases, with 13 bases between. CDR1 is MDHEN, CDR2 SYDVKM, per germline. The CDR3 is made up of 15 amino acids. CDR3 nucleotides: TGTGCCAGCAGTTTACCGGCAGGGTCTCCCTACGAGCAGTACTTC. This encodes CASSLPAGSPYEQYF.

The chain joins TRBV7-4 to TRBJ1-2; a weak D match, TRBD1 (5 bases). This CDR3 comprises 13 residues. Germline assignment: CDR1 SGHVT and CDR2 SQSDAQ. Deletions cut 10 bases from V and 5 bases from J, with 17 bases between. CDR3 bases: TGTGCCAACCCGGGGCTACTCAAATATGGCTACACCTTC. Amino acids: CANPGLLKYGYTF.

As for this clone: Other DNA sequences in this sample translate to the same CDR3. The gene calls are TRBV18 and TRBJ2-7; D gene ambiguous. Deletions cut 3 bases from V and 0 bases from J, with 6 bases between. The V gene's germline CDR1 is KGHSH and CDR2 LQKENI. The CDR3 sequence is 13 residues long. The CDR3 DNA reads TGTGCCAGCTCACCCCCCGGCTCCTACGAGCAGTACTTC. Its translation: CASSPPGSYEQYF.

The chain couples TRBV10-3 to TRBJ1-5; D not certain. Germline assignment: CDR1 ENHRY and CDR2 SYGVKD. Trimming cost V 4 bases and J 6 bases, with 10 bases left between them. The CDR3 loop spans 13 amino acids. Here the CDR3 DNA reads TGTGCCATCAGTGTTGGGGAGCGTCAGCCCCAGCATTTT. It encodes CAISVGERQPQHF.

This clone was observed a handful of times. This chain connects TRBV28 to TRBJ1-1; D might be TRBD1 (6 bases). Germline CDR1 MDHEN, CDR2 SYDVKM. V shed 4 bases and J shed 4 bases, with 13 bases lying between them. This CDR3 is 14 amino acids long. This chain's CDR3 is CASSYVTRGTEAFF. The CDR3 nucleotides are TGTGCCAGCAGTTACGTAACCAGGGGCACTGAAGCTTTCTTT.

The chain combines TRBV23-1 with TRBJ2-5; D perhaps matches TRBD1 (6 bases). TRBV23-1 is designated an ORF whose function remains uncertain. The CDR3 contains 18 residues. V gave up 2 bases and J gave up 5 bases, with 24 bases separating them. Here the CDR3 reads CASSQAIIRDNCWETQYF. The CDR3 nucleotides are TGCGCCAGCAGTCAAGCCATAATCCGGGACAACTGTTGGGAGACCCAGTACTTC.

This clone has at least ten counts. The chain employs TRBV27 and TRBJ2-3; D gene unclear. This CDR3 comprises 14 residues. Deletions cut 5 bases from V and 2 bases from J, with 11 bases between. Germline V gives CDR1 MNHEY, CDR2 SMNVEV (reference sequence). CDR3 in DNA: TGTGCCAGCAGTAATAAAGGATACACAGATACGCAGTATTTT. Translation gives CASSNKGYTDTQYF.

J is TRBJ2-7 and V is TRBV7-3; 8 nucleotides align to TRBD2. There are 15 residues in the CDR3. Looked up from germline, CDR1 is SGHTA and CDR2 is FQGTGA. The V and J ends lost 5 bases and 6 bases, in that order; junction bases with no gene match: 12. In nucleotides, the CDR3 is TGTGCCAGCAGCCCAACCGCAGCGGGAGCGGCCGAGCAGTACTTC. It yields the protein CASSPTAAGAAEQYF.

V gene TRBV11-3 combines with J gene TRBJ1-2; no definite D call. Trimming removed 3 bases at V and 11 bases at J, with 25 bases between. Germline CDR1 SGHNT, CDR2 YENEEA. This CDR3 has 16 amino acids. For the CDR3, the DNA is TGTGCCAGCAGCTTGGAACGGGGTGGGGTACGATATTGGTACACCTTC. Its protein product is CASSLERGGVRYWYTF.

The genes are TRBV9 and TRBJ2-3; D may be TRBD1 (5 bases). This CDR3 spans 13 amino acids. Trimming pared 3 bases from V and 6 bases from J, leaving 11 bases between. CDR1 and CDR2 from the germline V gene are SGDLS and YYNGEE. The CDR3 protein is CASSARAQDTQYF. The CDR3 nucleotides are TGTGCCAGCAGCGCCAGGGCTCAGGATACGCAGTATTTT. The variable domain in full, completed from reference TRBV9 and TRBJ2-3, reads DSGVTQTPKHLITATGQRVTLRCSPRSGDLSVYWYQQSLDQGLQFLIQYYNGEERAKGNILERFSAQQFPDLHSELNLSSLELGDSALYFCASSARAQDTQYFGPGTRLTVL.

This chain uses TRBV19 with TRBJ2-3, with 8 bases that match TRBD1. The germline V gene has CDR1 LNHDA and CDR2 SQIVND (reference sequence). J lost 5 bases, V lost 10 bases, and 8 bases had no gene match. The CDR3 length is 13 residues. CDR3: CATGAGGEDTQYF. The CDR3 DNA reads TGTGCCACCGGGGCAGGGGGCGAAGATACGCAGTATTTT.

The chain carries TRBV7-3 and TRBJ1-1; unclear D gene. CDR1 and CDR2 (germline): SGHTA, FQGTGA. V was clipped by 2 bases and J by 1 base, with 5 bases between them. The CDR3 sequence is 13 residues long. This chain's CDR3 is CASSLSSNTEAFF. DNA for the CDR3: TGTGCCAGCAGCTTATCCTCGAACACTGAAGCTTTCTTT.

The chain recombines TRBV19 with TRBJ2-1; possible D gene TRBD1, 6 bases. CDR3 size: 14 residues. Germline values: CDR1 LNHDA, CDR2 SQIVND (reference sequence). V was pared by 3 bases and J by 5 bases, with 11 bases between. CDR3 sequence: CASSIVRGDNEQFF. The DNA of the CDR3 is TGTGCCAGTAGTATCGTCAGGGGAGACAATGAGCAGTTCTTC.

The chain links TRBV27 to TRBJ1-1, with a tentative D call TRBD1 (6 bases). This CDR3 is built from 17 residues. Trimming pared 2 bases from V and 1 base from J, leaving 17 bases between. Germline V gene sequence: CDR1 MNHEY, CDR2 SMNVEV (reference sequence). In DNA form, the CDR3 reads TGTGCCAGCAGTTTAAGTATAACAGGGTATTGGAACACTGAAGCTTTCTTT. Amino acid sequence: CASSLSITGYWNTEAFF.

This clone has a count of ten or more. A junction end diverges from the germline sequence, so it may reflect a read error. The gene calls are TRBV7-7 and TRBJ2-1; tentative D call: TRBD1 (6 bases). This CDR3 has 16 residues. From germline, CDR1 is SSHAT and CDR2 FNYEAQ (reference sequence). The CDR3 nucleotides read TGTGCTAGCAGCGCCTCTGGGGGCACCTCCTACAATGAGCAGTTCTTC. Translation: CASSASGGTSYNEQFF.

This clone was seen only a few times. The chain carries TRBV6-5 and TRBJ1-4, with D unclear. Trimming took off 4 bases at V and 3 bases at J, with 15 bases between the two ends. Germline values: CDR1 MNHEY, CDR2 SVGAGI. The CDR3 extends over 16 amino acids. CDR3 coding DNA: TGTGCCAGCAGTTCTAGAACGCAGGCGGCTAATGAAAAACTGTTTTTT. The encoded protein is CASSSRTQAANEKLFF.

The chain recombines TRBV4-1 with TRBJ2-5; D is uncertain. Trimming shortened V by 4 bases and J by 1 base, and 16 bases separated the two germline ends. This CDR3 comprises 16 residues. The germline gives CDR1 MGHRA, CDR2 YSYEKL. CDR3 in DNA: TGCGCCAGCAGCCGAACGAGTCCCCAAATCCAAGAGACCCAGTACTTC. The encoded protein is CASSRTSPQIQETQYF.

The chain uses TRBV9 and TRBJ2-2; maybe TRBD1 (5 bases). The V end lost 0 bases, the J end lost 7 bases, and 10 bases lay between the germline ends. The CDR3 has 14 residues. Germline CDR1 and CDR2: SGDLS and YYNGEE. The CDR3, as DNA: TGTGCCAGCAGCGTAGCAGGGTTGGACGGGGAGCTGTTTTTT. As protein: CASSVAGLDGELFF. Variable domain in full (rest from reference TRBV9 and TRBJ2-2): DSGVTQTPKHLITATGQRVTLRCSPRSGDLSVYWYQQSLDQGLQFLIQYYNGEERAKGNILERFSAQQFPDLHSELNLSSLELGDSALYFCASSVAGLDGELFFGEGSRLTVL.